One and the same sample provided the 13 T cell receptor beta chains below, sequenced in a study of cytomegalovirus exposure and HLA in healthy donors. PCR primers comprised 60 Vbeta and 13 Jbeta primers. Using immunoSEQ multiplex PCR, the repertoire was profiled, and TCRdb retains in-frame clones only, with some absent. This table holds roughly 150,000 clones, 84% found once. Material: PBMCs. All receptors derive from a man aged 30 to 45 in good health and CMV-seronegative.

V and J are TRBV15 and TRBJ2-1; 7 positions match TRBD2. CDR1 LNHNV and CDR2 YYDKDF come from the germline V gene (reference sequence). V was clipped by 1 base and J by 10 bases; unmatched bases: 4. This CDR3 comprises 13 residues. The CDR3 region is CATSRAPGLEQFF. For the CDR3, the DNA is TGTGCCACCAGCAGAGCGCCGGGACTAGAGCAGTTCTTC.

The chain is built from TRBV2 and TRBJ1-5, with TRBD1 matching 10 bases. The junction had 7 bases not matched to a gene; V was cut back by 5 bases and J by 6 bases. Germline V lookup: CDR1 SNHLY, CDR2 FYNNEI. This CDR3 contains 15 residues. Here the CDR3 reads CASSNGQGDTQPQHF. The CDR3 nucleotides read TGTGCCAGCAGTAACGGACAGGGGGATACTCAGCCCCAGCATTTT.

By proportion, this clone is medium-sized. The rearrangement links TRBV6-1 to TRBJ2-1; 9 positions agree with TRBD1. This CDR3 is built from 13 residues. Germline V gene data show CDR1 as MNHNS and CDR2 as SASEGT. Trimming removed 10 bases from V and 5 bases from J; junction bases left unmatched: 6. The CDR3 reads CAMSGQGDNEQFF. The CDR3, as DNA: TGTGCCATGTCGGGACAGGGAGACAATGAGCAGTTCTTC.

The J gene is TRBJ2-7, the V gene TRBV11-3; 10 bases align to TRBD1. The CDR3 contains 16 residues. V dropped 5 bases and J dropped 1; count of bases not matched to a gene: 8. Germline CDR1 is SGHNT and CDR2 is YENEEA. CDR3 bases: TGTGCCAGCAGCCCATTAGGACAGGGGGGATCCTACGAGCAGTACTTC. It translates to CASSPLGQGGSYEQYF.

This rearrangement joins TRBV7-9 to TRBJ2-3; TRBD2 is a possible D gene (5 bases). Between the trimmed V and J ends, which lost 6 bases and 0 bases, there was a span of 10 bases. CDR1 and CDR2 (germline): SEHNR, FQNEAQ (reference sequence). This CDR3 has 14 residues. CDR3 protein: CASRGRTSTDTQYF. Here the CDR3 DNA reads TGTGCCAGCAGAGGGCGGACTAGCACAGATACGCAGTATTTT.

The V gene is TRBV28, the J gene TRBJ1-2; D unresolved. The V end lost 7 bases, the J end lost 2 bases, and 20 bases lay between the germline ends. CDR1 and CDR2 (germline): MDHEN, SYDVKM. The CDR3 covers 16 residues. CDR3 sequence: CASKLSGGLVNYGYTF. CDR3 DNA sequence: TGTGCCAGCAAGTTGTCAGGCGGACTGGTAAACTATGGCTACACCTTC.

The chain carries TRBV5-1 and TRBJ2-1; the D is unclear. The germline V gene has CDR1 SGHRS and CDR2 YFSETQ. The CDR3 sequence is 15 residues long. V was trimmed by 0 bases and J by 5 bases, leaving 12 bases between them. CDR3 residues: CASSLAPAIDNEQFF. The CDR3 bases are TGCGCCAGCAGCTTGGCACCTGCCATAGACAATGAGCAGTTCTTC.

The chain recombines TRBV18 with TRBJ2-3; TRBD2 agrees at 7 bases. Germline assignment: CDR1 KGHSH and CDR2 LQKENI. V lost 8 bases, J lost 3 bases, and 11 bases stayed unmatched. CDR3 length equals 15 residues. CDR3 amino acids: CASHPIGAGTDTQYF. CDR3 DNA: TGTGCCAGCCACCCAATCGGAGCGGGGACAGATACGCAGTATTTT.

This clone was counted a single time. The genes are TRBV5-1 and TRBJ1-6, with 9 bases that match TRBD1. Germline V gene sequence: CDR1 SGHRS, CDR2 YFSETQ. Germline trimming cut 0 bases from V and 7 bases from J; bases unmatched to any gene: 8. There are 17 residues in the CDR3. The chain's CDR3 is CASSLEGQGFGNSPLHF. CDR3 nucleotide sequence: TGCGCCAGCAGCTTGGAGGGACAGGGCTTTGGGAATTCACCCCTCCACTTT.

This chain connects TRBV30 to TRBJ2-1; D uncertain. CDR3 length: 14 residues. Trimming cost V 3 bases and J 2 bases, with 11 bases left between them. Germline loops: CDR1 GTSNPN, CDR2 SVGIG (reference sequence). CDR3 in amino acids: CAWSQAGTYNEQFF. In DNA, the CDR3 is TGTGCCTGGAGCCAGGCAGGTACCTACAATGAGCAGTTCTTC.

This chain links TRBV6-1 with TRBJ2-7; TRBD2 matches at 9 bases. Trimming removed 0 bases from V and 2 bases from J; junction bases left unmatched: 2. The CDR3 has 15 residues. Germline-derived CDR1 and CDR2 are MNHNS and SASEGT. The DNA of the CDR3 is TGTGCCAGCAGTGAAGCTTCTAGCGGGACCTACGAGCAGTACTTC. It encodes CASSEASSGTYEQYF.

This chain connects TRBV5-1 to TRBJ2-3; D perhaps matches TRBD1 (6 bases). Trimming removed 4 bases from V and 6 bases from J, with 12 bases in between. The germline V gene has CDR1 SGHRS and CDR2 YFSETQ. CDR3 length: 13 amino acids. CDR3 protein: CASSQGPGDTQYF. CDR3 nucleotide sequence: TGCGCCAGCAGCCAGGGGCCAGGGGATACGCAGTATTTT. Full variable domain (remainder filled in from reference TRBV5-1 and TRBJ2-3): KAGVTQTPRYLIKTRGQQVTLSCSPISGHRSVSWYQQTPGQGLQFLFEYFSETQRNKGNFPGRFSGRQFSNSRSEMNVSTLELGDSALYLCASSQGPGDTQYFGPGTRLTVL.

The chain carries TRBV29-1 and TRBJ2-1; the match to TRBD1 covers 8 bases. V lost 7 bases and J lost 6; bases outside the gene matches: 14. The CDR3 consists of 15 residues. In germline, CDR1 is SQVTM, CDR2 ANQGSEA. The CDR3 loop is CSEHLQGAPGNEQFF. The CDR3 nucleotides are TGCAGCGAGCACCTCCAGGGGGCTCCGGGCAATGAGCAGTTCTTC.